A single sample gave rise to the 9 T cell receptor beta chains below, sequenced in a study of CD8 T cells in ankylosing spondylitis (dated by TCRdb to 2017 to 2019). What the study reported, not specific to this receptor: Blood from ankylosing spondylitis patients appeared to be characterized by a TCR beta motif made up of several highly homologous amino acid variants.

The library was obtained by 5' RACE. Sequencing relied on an Illumina HiSeq 2500. TCRdb trimmed public reads at Q25 via fastp, called clones via MiXCR and kept in-frame beta chains. Entries are consolidated by CDR3 protein sequence, retaining the most common genes and DNA. The sample contains 200,000 to 250,000 distinct CDR3 sequences, about 7% of them found a single time. The ten largest account for approximately 15% of the sample. These TCRs are of unknown antigen specificity. The sequencing input was blood, either unsorted or a sorted T cell fraction (not recorded which). These receptors were collected from a male donor with ankylosing spondylitis.

This clonotype was found a few times. The rearrangement links TRBV9 to TRBJ2-7; a weak D match, TRBD1 (5 bases). The V end lost 3 bases, the J end lost 5 bases, and 18 bases lay between the germline ends. Germline V gives CDR1 SGDLS, CDR2 YYNGEE. This CDR3 region has 15 residues. CDR3 nucleotide sequence: TGTGCCAGCAGCGCAGACGCAGGGCCCCACGACGAGCAGTACTTC. It specifies CASSADAGPHDEQYF.

This clonotype showed up many times. V and J are TRBV21-1 and TRBJ2-5; the tabulated D call, TRBD1, remains unverified against the DNA. TRBV21-1 has pseudogene status. CDR3 length equals 17 residues. The CDR3, as DNA: TGTGCCAGCAGCAAAGCAGGGGCAGGGACACCCCAAGAGACCCAGTACTTC. This sequence encodes CASSKAGAGTPQETQYF.

This clonotype was seen only a few times. The chain combines TRBV20-1 with TRBJ2-7; D may be TRBD1 (5 bases). The CDR3 contains 12 residues. V lost 0 bases and J 6 bases, leaving 9 bases between the germline ends. CDR1 is DFQATT and CDR2 is SNEGSKA in the germline V gene (reference sequence). CDR3 residues: CSARDIGAEQYF. For the CDR3, the DNA is TGCAGTGCTAGAGATATTGGGGCCGAGCAGTACTTC.

This clonotype has more than one count but fewer than ten. V and J are TRBV20-1 and TRBJ2-2, with a tentative D call TRBD1 (6 bases). Germline CDR1 DFQATT, CDR2 SNEGSKA (reference sequence). CDR3 length: 13 amino acids. The V and J ends lost 4 bases and 6 bases respectively, with 12 bases between them. The chain's CDR3 is CSANTGSPGELFF. CDR3 nucleotide sequence: TGCAGTGCTAATACAGGGTCCCCCGGGGAGCTGTTTTTT.

This clonotype was seen repeatedly, ten times or more. This rearrangement joins TRBV24-1 to TRBJ1-1; D might be TRBD1 (6 bases). In germline, CDR1 is KGHDR, CDR2 SFDVKD. The V and J ends lost 11 bases and 0 bases respectively, with 21 bases between them. The CDR3 spans 16 residues. In nucleotides, the CDR3 is TGTGCCATCGGGACACCCCGGACAGCCGTGAACACTGAAGCTTTCTTT. Translating it yields CAIGTPRTAVNTEAFF.

This clonotype was seen a handful of times. The chain uses TRBV19 and TRBJ2-4; TRBD1 agrees at 7 bases. CDR1 is LNHDA, CDR2 SQIVND, per germline (reference sequence). The length of the CDR3 is 15 residues. Trimming at V came to 7 bases and at J to 9 bases, leaving 15 bases not matched to a gene. The CDR3 DNA follows: TGTGCCAGTACCCTATACAGGGGCAACGAAGGCATTCAGTACTTC. Its translation is CASTLYRGNEGIQYF. Together with reference TRBV19 and TRBJ2-4, the CDR3 gives the full variable domain: DGGITQSPKYLFRKEGQNVTLSCEQNLNHDAMYWYRQDPGQGLRLIYYSQIVNDFQKGDIAEGYSVSREKKESFPLTVTSAQKNPTAFYLCASTLYRGNEGIQYFGAGTRLSVL.

This clonotype was observed many times. V gene TRBV6-5 combines with J gene TRBJ1-5; TRBD1 agrees at 7 bases. From germline, CDR1 is MNHEY and CDR2 SVGAGI. The CDR3 is made up of 15 amino acids. V was pared by 2 bases and J by 4 bases, with 5 bases of the junction left unmatched. CDR3 nucleotide sequence: TGTGCCAGCAGTTACACGGGACAGCGAAATCAGCCCCAGCATTTT. It yields the protein CASSYTGQRNQPQHF.

This clonotype was seen more than once but under ten times. The V gene is TRBV7-8, the J gene TRBJ2-7; weak D call: TRBD1 (5 bases). The length of the CDR3 is 14 residues. V was pared by 4 bases and J by 3 bases, with 13 bases between. Germline V lookup: CDR1 SGHVS, CDR2 FQNEAQ. CDR3 amino acids: CASSWRGRVYEQYF. In nucleotides, the CDR3 is TGTGCCAGCAGCTGGCGCGGCAGGGTCTACGAGCAGTACTTC.

The sample holds a few counts of this clonotype. The J gene is TRBJ2-2, the V gene TRBV6-5; D is possibly TRBD1 or TRBD2 (5 bases each). With 3 bases removed from V and 7 bases from J, the gap between germline ends came to 6 bases. The CDR3 contains 12 residues. The germline gives CDR1 MNHEY, CDR2 SVGAGI. The CDR3 spells CASSYGGGELFF. The DNA for the CDR3 is TGTGCCAGCAGTTATGGGGGCGGGGAGCTGTTTTTT.